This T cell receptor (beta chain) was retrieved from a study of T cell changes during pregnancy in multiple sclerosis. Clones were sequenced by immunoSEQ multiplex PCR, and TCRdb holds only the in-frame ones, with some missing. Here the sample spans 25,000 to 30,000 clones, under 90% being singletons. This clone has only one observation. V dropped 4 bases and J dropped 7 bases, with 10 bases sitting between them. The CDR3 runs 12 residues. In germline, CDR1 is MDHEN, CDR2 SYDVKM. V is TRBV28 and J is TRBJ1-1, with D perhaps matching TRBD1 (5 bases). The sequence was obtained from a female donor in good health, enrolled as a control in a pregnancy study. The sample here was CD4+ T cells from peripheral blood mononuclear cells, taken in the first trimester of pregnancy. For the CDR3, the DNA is TGTGCCAGCAGTTCAGGGTCGGTTGAAGCTTTCTTT. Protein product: CASSSGSVEAFF.